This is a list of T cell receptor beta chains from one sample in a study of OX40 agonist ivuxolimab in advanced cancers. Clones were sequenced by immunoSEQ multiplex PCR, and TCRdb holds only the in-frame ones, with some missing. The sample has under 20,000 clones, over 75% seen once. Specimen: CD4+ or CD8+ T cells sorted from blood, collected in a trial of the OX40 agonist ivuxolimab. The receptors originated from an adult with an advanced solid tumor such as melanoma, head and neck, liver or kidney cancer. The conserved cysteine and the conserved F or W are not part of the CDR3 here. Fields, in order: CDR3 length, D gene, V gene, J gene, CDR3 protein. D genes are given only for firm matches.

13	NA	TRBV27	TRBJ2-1	ASRSSLSSYNEQF
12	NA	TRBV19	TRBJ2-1	ASSITLDNNEQF
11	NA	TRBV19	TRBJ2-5	ASSTAYQETQY
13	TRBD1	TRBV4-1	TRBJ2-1	ASSQGSGGFDEQF
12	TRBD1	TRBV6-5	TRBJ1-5	ASSPTGGHQPQH
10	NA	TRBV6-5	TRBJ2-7	ASTNGPYEQY
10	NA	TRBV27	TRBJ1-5	ASSFHNQPQH
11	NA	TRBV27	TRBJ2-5	ASSRRGLETQY
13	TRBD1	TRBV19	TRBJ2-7	ASSPSQGAFYEQY
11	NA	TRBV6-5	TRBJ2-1	ASSFGGFDEQF
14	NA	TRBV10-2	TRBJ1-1	ASSERRIQGDTEAF
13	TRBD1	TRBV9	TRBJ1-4	ASSISGTGFEKLF
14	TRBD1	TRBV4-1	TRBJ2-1	ASSHLQGAGYNEQF
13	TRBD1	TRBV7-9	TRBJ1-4	ASSAVATGDEKLF
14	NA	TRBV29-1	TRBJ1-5	SVEVLRTVRIQPQH
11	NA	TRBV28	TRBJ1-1	ASTQAGNTEAF
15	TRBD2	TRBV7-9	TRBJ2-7	ASSLGLAGGPSYEQY
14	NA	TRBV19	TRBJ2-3	ASSTPWGDKADTQY
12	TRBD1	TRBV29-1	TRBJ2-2	SVEAGQESGELF
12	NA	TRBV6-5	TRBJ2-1	ASSYSISYNEQF
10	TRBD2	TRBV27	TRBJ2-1	ASRGLAFEQF
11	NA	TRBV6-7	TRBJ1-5	ASSYSQHGPQH
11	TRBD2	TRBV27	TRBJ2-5	ASREREWQTQY
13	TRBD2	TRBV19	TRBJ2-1	ASSMVGGAYNEQF
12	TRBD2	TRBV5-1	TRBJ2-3	ASSTSGEADTQY
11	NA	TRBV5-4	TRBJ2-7	ASSPPLSYEQY
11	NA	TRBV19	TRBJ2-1	ASSLQEPDEQF
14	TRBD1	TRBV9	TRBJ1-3	ASSPARQGGRNTIY
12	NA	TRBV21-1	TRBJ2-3	ASSKAPGTDTQY
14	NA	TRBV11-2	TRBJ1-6	ASSSPTGQNNSPLH
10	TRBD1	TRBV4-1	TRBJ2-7	ASSPGGYEQY
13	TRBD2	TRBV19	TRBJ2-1	ASSILGLAGVEQF
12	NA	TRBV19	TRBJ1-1	ASSYVSGNTEAF
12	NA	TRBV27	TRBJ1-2	ASSPKVLNYGYT
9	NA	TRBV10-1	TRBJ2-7	ASSDSGEQY
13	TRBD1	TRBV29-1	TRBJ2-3	SARGTGGEADTQY
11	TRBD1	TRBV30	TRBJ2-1	AWSSDRGDEQF
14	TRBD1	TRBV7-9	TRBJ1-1	ASSLLGVGTGAEAF
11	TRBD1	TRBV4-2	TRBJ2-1	ASSQGDSYEQF
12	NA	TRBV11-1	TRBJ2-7	ASSLGQGGHEQY
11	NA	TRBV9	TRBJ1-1	ASSGLRATEAF
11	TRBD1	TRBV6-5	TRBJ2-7	ASWDRGTYEQY
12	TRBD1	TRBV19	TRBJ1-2	ASSTDSGGYGYT
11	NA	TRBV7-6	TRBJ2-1	ASSFKPRNEQF
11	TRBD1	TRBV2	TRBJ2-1	ASSRDREDEQF
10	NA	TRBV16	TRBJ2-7	ASSQRPYEQY
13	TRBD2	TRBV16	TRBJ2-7	ASSQLAGGSYEQY
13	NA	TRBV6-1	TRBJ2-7	ASSPLRDTSYEQY
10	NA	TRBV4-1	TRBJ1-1	ASSSPGGEAF
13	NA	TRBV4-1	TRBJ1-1	ASSRVGGMNTEAF
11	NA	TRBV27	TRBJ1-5	ASSPTQRQPQH
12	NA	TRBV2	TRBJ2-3	ASSASFGTDTQY